Listed below are T cell receptor beta chains from one sample, sequenced in a study of monozygotic twins with inflammatory bowel disease. TCRdb reprocessed the 5' RACE reads, keeping one entry per CDR3 protein, no DNA. The sample table sets out approximately 120,000 distinct CDR3 sequences. Material: blood. The receptors were gathered from a human donor with ulcerative colitis or Crohn's disease, or a healthy co-twin of an affected twin (not recorded which). CDR3s include the opening cysteine and the closing phenylalanine or tryptophan.

v_call	j_call	cdr3_aa
TRBV11-2	TRBJ2-1	CASSSRTGGNEQFF
TRBV10-3	TRBJ2-7	CAISDDILYEQYF
TRBV5-1	TRBJ2-2	CASSLGSRGTGELFF
TRBV20-1	TRBJ1-6	CSARDGTTGENSPLHF
TRBV12-5	TRBJ2-3	CASGLVVRSTDTQYF
TRBV7-2	TRBJ2-3	CASSLVVGTQYF
TRBV28	TRBJ1-5	CASSLTPRGGRQGNSNQPQHF
TRBV7-3	TRBJ2-1	CASSPAVGEQFF
TRBV27	TRBJ1-2	CASSLGGWPYGYTF
TRBV2	TRBJ1-5	CASSIPRGLQHF
TRBV12-3/TRBV12-4	TRBJ1-3	CASSLNGRSSGNTIYF
TRBV4-2	TRBJ2-7	CASSQERRTTNYEQYF
TRBV12-3/TRBV12-4	TRBJ1-2	CASSLGGGGYTF
TRBV18	TRBJ1-5	CASSPPRGSIGYSNQPQHF
TRBV7-6	TRBJ2-7	CASSLVGEGSGYEQYF
TRBV5-1	TRBJ1-2	CASSLVWDSYGYTF
TRBV20-1	TRBJ1-5	CSARDRKGAQPQHF
TRBV6-5	TRBJ2-3	CASSYSGGGHLSTDTQYF
TRBV7-9	TRBJ1-1	CASSPPGTVNTEAFF
TRBV20-1	TRBJ1-2	CSARQGNDAYTF
TRBV27	TRBJ2-2	CASSLTGGTGELFF